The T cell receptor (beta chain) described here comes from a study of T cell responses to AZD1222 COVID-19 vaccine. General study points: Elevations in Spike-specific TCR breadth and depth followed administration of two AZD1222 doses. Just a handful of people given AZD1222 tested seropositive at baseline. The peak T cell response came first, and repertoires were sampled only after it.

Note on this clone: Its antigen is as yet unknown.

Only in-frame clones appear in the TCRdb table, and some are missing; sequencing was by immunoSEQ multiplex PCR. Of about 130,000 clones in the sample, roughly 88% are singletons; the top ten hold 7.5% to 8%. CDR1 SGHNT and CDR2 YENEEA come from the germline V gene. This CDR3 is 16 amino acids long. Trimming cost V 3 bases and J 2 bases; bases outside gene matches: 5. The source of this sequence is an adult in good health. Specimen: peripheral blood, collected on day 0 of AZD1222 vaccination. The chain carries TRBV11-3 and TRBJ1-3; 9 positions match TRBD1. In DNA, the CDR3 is TGTGCCAGCAGCTTGGGACAGGGCGAAGCTGGAAACACCATATATTTT. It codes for CASSLGQGEAGNTIYF.